The next 6 T cell receptor beta chains were all read from a single sample in a study of cytomegalovirus exposure and HLA in healthy donors. Researchers ran the PCR with 60 Vbeta and 13 Jbeta primers. TCRdb's copy holds only in-frame clones and misses some; the assay was immunoSEQ multiplex PCR. The data show about 170,000 clones, about 82% seen once. The sample consisted of PBMCs. These receptor sequences come from a female donor in good health and CMV-seronegative.

V usage is TRBV15 and J usage is TRBJ1-3; D unresolved. V was trimmed by 0 bases and J by 0 bases, leaving 12 bases between them. The CDR3 is 17 residues long. Germline V CDR1 and CDR2: LNHNV, YYDKDF (reference sequence). The CDR3 protein is CATSRDNQLSSGNTIYF. Written as DNA, the CDR3 is TGTGCCACCAGCAGAGATAACCAATTGAGCTCTGGAAACACCATATATTTT.

The chain joins TRBV10-1 to TRBJ2-6; 10 bases line up with TRBD1. With V trimmed by 0 bases and J by 0 bases, 11 bases remained unmatched. The CDR3 consists of 21 residues. CDR1 is WNHNN and CDR2 is SYGVQD in the germline V gene (reference sequence). Here the CDR3 reads CASSESTGGPIIHSGANVLTF. The CDR3 coding sequence is TGCGCCAGCAGTGAGTCGACAGGGGGCCCCATAATACACTCTGGGGCCAACGTCCTGACTTTC.

The V call is TRBV18, the J call TRBJ2-5; 7 nucleotides line up with TRBD1. This CDR3 is 15 amino acids long. After removal of 3 bases from V and 2 bases from J, the junction contained 6 bases not matched to a gene. CDR1 is KGHSH, CDR2 LQKENI, per germline. CDR3 protein: CASSPPGQLQETQYF. In nucleotides, the CDR3 is TGTGCCAGCTCACCCCCGGGACAGCTTCAAGAGACCCAGTACTTC.

This rearrangement joins TRBV4-1 to TRBJ1-4; D is unresolved. In germline, CDR1 is MGHRA, CDR2 YSYEKL. This CDR3 spans 11 amino acids. Trimming shortened V by 0 bases and J by 15 bases, and 8 bases separated the two germline ends. The CDR3 loop is CASSQDRLMFF. The CDR3 DNA reads TGCGCCAGCAGCCAAGACAGGTTAATGTTTTTT.

The V and J genes are TRBV4-2 and TRBJ2-4; 7 bases line up with TRBD1. The CDR3 length is 16 residues. The V gene's germline CDR1 is LGHNA and CDR2 YNFKEQ. The V segment lost 4 bases and the J segment 3 bases; nucleotides outside the gene matches: 9. Here the CDR3 reads CASSRPGQTNKNIQYF. Here the CDR3 DNA reads TGTGCCAGCAGCCGTCCGGGACAGACCAACAAAAACATTCAGTACTTC.

Points on this clone: At one end the junction does not follow the germline gene, possibly because of a read error. The chain employs TRBV28 and TRBJ1-1; a possible D gene is TRBD1 (5 bases). This CDR3 spans 11 amino acids. Germline-derived CDR1 and CDR2 are MDHEN and SYDVKM. Here the CDR3 reads CASSLLLGLQF. CDR3 nucleotide sequence: TGTGCCAGCAGTTTATTATTGGGACTCCAATTT.